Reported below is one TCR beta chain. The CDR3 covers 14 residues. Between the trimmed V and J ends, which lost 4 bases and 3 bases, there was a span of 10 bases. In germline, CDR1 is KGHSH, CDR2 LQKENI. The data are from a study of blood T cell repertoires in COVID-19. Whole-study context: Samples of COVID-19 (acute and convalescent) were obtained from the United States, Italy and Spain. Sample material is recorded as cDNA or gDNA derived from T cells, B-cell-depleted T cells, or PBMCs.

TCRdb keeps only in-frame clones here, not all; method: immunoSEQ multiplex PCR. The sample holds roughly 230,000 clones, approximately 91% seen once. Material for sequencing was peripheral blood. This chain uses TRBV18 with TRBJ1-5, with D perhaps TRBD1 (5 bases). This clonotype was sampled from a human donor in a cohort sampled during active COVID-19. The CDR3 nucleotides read TGTGCCAGCTCACTTGACAGTTACAATCAGCCCCAGCATTTT. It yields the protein CASSLDSYNQPQHF.